The next 15 T cell receptor beta chains were all read from a single sample in a study of neoadjuvant anti-PD-1 for oral cavity cancer. Sequenced by immunoSEQ multiplex PCR; TCRdb stores in-frame clones only, minus some. The table records fewer than 70,000 clones, under 85% of them present only once. The input for sequencing was PBMCs, taken before nivolumab (anti-PD-1) treatment. The source of these receptors is a person aged 35 to 85 with oral cavity squamous cell carcinoma.

This clone was recorded a few times. V usage is TRBV20-1 and J usage is TRBJ1-2; tentatively, D is TRBD1 (6 bases). V lost 7 bases and J 6 bases, leaving 12 bases between the germline ends. CDR1 and CDR2 from the germline V gene are DFQATT and SNEGSKA (reference sequence). CDR3 size: 11 residues. The CDR3 here is CSGGGANGYTF. CDR3 DNA: TGCAGTGGAGGGGGGGCCAATGGCTACACCTTC.

The chain has TRBV11-2 and TRBJ2-7, with 11 nucleotides matching TRBD2. V trimming: 5 bases; J trimming: 4 bases; junction bases outside the gene matches: 4. Per germline, CDR1 SGHAT and CDR2 FQNNGV. This CDR3 is built from 14 residues. The CDR3 DNA reads as TGTGCCAGCAGCGTTAGCGGGAGGGCTTACGAGCAGTACTTC. It is translated as CASSVSGRAYEQYF.

This clone has more than one count but fewer than ten. The V and J genes are TRBV14 and TRBJ2-6, with 8 nucleotides matching TRBD1. The CDR3 spans 18 residues. Germline V gene data show CDR1 as SGHDN and CDR2 as FVKESK. V lost 5 bases and J lost 1; bases outside the gene matches: 10. Here the CDR3 reads CASSARTGIGSGANVLTF. The CDR3 nucleotides read TGTGCCAGCAGCGCCCGGACAGGGATCGGTTCTGGGGCCAACGTCCTGACTTTC.

The chain joins TRBV7-2 to TRBJ2-3; 7 nucleotides match TRBD2. V trimming: 4 bases; J trimming: 0 bases; junction bases outside the gene matches: 4. There are 15 residues in the CDR3. Germline CDR1 SGHTA, CDR2 FQGNSA. CDR3 sequence: CASSSSGASTDTQYF. For the CDR3, the DNA is TGTGCCAGCAGCTCGAGCGGGGCTAGCACAGATACGCAGTATTTT.

The chain uses TRBV9 and TRBJ2-3; D perhaps matches TRBD1 (6 bases). The germline V and J ends were trimmed by 0 bases and 1 base, with 9 bases remaining between them. Looked up from germline, CDR1 is SGDLS and CDR2 is YYNGEE. This CDR3 has 15 amino acids. The CDR3 coding sequence is TGTGCCAGCAGCGTAGTTGGGGGCGGCACAGATACGCAGTATTTT. Protein: CASSVVGGGTDTQYF.

The V gene is TRBV19, the J gene TRBJ2-2; perhaps TRBD2 as D (5 bases). Trimming took off 3 bases at V and 4 bases at J, with 12 bases between the two ends. From germline, CDR1 is LNHDA and CDR2 SQIVND (reference sequence). The CDR3 length is 15 residues. The CDR3: CASSIKRQSTGELFF. The CDR3 DNA is TGTGCCAGTAGTATTAAGCGGCAGTCCACCGGGGAGCTGTTTTTT.

This clone was detected only a few times. Here the CDR3 reads CASKGLAGQETQYF. In DNA, the CDR3 is TGTGCCAGCAAGGGACTAGCGGGACAAGAGACCCAGTACTTC. The gene calls are TRBV14 and TRBJ2-5; TRBD2 aligns across 13 bases. Germline assignment: CDR1 SGHDN and CDR2 FVKESK. The CDR3 length is 14 residues. After removal of 7 bases from V and 2 bases from J, the junction contained 1 base not matched to a gene.

This clone was picked up a small number of times. The rearrangement joins TRBV2 to TRBJ2-4; no clear D. The germline gives CDR1 SNHLY, CDR2 FYNNEI. The CDR3 is 11 residues long. V shed 6 bases and J shed 5 bases, with 5 bases lying between them. The CDR3 loop is CASRYENIQYF. CDR3 sequence (DNA): TGTGCCAGCAGGTACGAAAACATTCAGTACTTC. Filled out from reference TRBV2 and TRBJ2-4, the complete variable domain reads EPEVTQTPSHQVTQMGQEVILRCVPISNHLYFYWYRQILGQKVEFLVSFYNNEISEKSEIFDDQFSVERPDGSNFTLKIRSTKLEDSAMYFCASRYENIQYFGAGTRLSVL.

This chain uses TRBV7-2 with TRBJ1-2; D remains ambiguous. V shed 3 bases and J shed 7 bases, with 18 bases lying between them. The germline V gene encodes CDR1 SGHTA and CDR2 FQGNSA. This CDR3 spans 15 amino acids. The CDR3: CASSFGSQTKAGYTF. DNA of the CDR3: TGTGCCAGCAGCTTCGGGTCCCAGACCAAAGCTGGCTACACCTTC.

CDR3 residues: CASSRKDWDGGNSPLHF. CDR3 nucleotide sequence: TGCGCCAGCAGTCGCAAGGACTGGGACGGAGGAAATTCACCCCTCCACTTT. V and J are TRBV4-1 and TRBJ1-6; possible D gene TRBD1, 5 bases. Germline CDR1 MGHRA, CDR2 YSYEKL. The CDR3 contains 17 residues. Deletions cut 6 bases from V and 7 bases from J, with 22 bases between.

The chain has TRBV27 and TRBJ2-3; 9 bases map to TRBD1. Germline-derived CDR1 and CDR2 are MNHEY and SMNVEV (reference sequence). V shed 7 bases, J shed 6 bases, and the junction held 11 bases outside the gene matches. The CDR3 has 15 residues. The CDR3 DNA follows: TGTGCCAGCAACCTCTTGGACAGGGGTAGGGATACGCAGTATTTT. Translation: CASNLLDRGRDTQYF.

The rearrangement links TRBV29-1 to TRBJ2-2, with D unresolved. Trimming removed 4 bases from V and 1 base from J, with 10 bases in between. Germline-derived CDR1 and CDR2 are SQVTM and ANQGSEA. This CDR3 contains 14 residues. The CDR3 loop reads CSVVGYQNTGELFF. CDR3 nucleotide sequence: TGCAGCGTTGTCGGCTACCAGAACACCGGGGAGCTGTTTTTT.

The V gene is TRBV10-3, the J gene TRBJ2-7; D uncertain. The germline V and J ends were trimmed by 4 bases and 5 bases, with 6 bases remaining between them. CDR1 and CDR2 from the germline V gene are ENHRY and SYGVKD. CDR3 length: 11 residues. The CDR3 loop reads CAISGLDEQYF. The CDR3 bases are TGTGCCATCAGTGGCCTGGACGAGCAGTACTTC.

The V and J genes are TRBV9 and TRBJ2-7; 7 positions match TRBD1. Per the germline V gene, CDR1 is SGDLS and CDR2 is YYNGEE. The trim removed 3 bases at V and 3 bases at J, leaving 6 bases unmatched. This CDR3 spans 14 amino acids. The CDR3 DNA sequence: TGTGCCAGCAGCGAAGGACAGGAGCGCTACGAGCAGTACTTC. Translating gives CASSEGQERYEQYF.

CDR3 residues: CASSLDYGYTF. CDR3 DNA sequence: TGTGCCAGCAGCCTTGACTATGGCTACACCTTC. The rearrangement uses TRBV6-6 and TRBJ1-2; D unclear. V lost 6 bases and J lost 3, with 5 bases in between. Germline assignment: CDR1 MNHNY and CDR2 SVGAGI (reference sequence). The CDR3 loop spans 11 amino acids.